These T cell receptor beta chains were read from a single sample in a study of T cells in Graves' hyperthyroidism and ophthalmopathy. TCRdb recomputed calls from the multiplex PCR reads with MiXCR, one row per CDR3 protein. The table records roughly 400,000 distinct CDR3 sequences, around 25% of them present only once. The sample was blood. The receptors were sampled from a man aged 45 to 65 with Graves' hyperthyroidism. The CDR3 runs from the conserved cysteine through the conserved F or W. The D gene is left open where the match is weak. Size is omitted from some rows. Given values are once, few, many or a class for expanded clones.

D gene	V gene	clone size	J gene	CDR3 DNA	CDR3 protein
TRBD2	TRBV29-1	few	TRBJ2-1	TGCAGCGTCACAATGAGCGGGAGGACCTACAATGAGCAGTTCTTC	CSVTMSGRTYNEQFF
-	TRBV24-1	few	TRBJ2-3	TGTGCCACCAGTGATCCCAGGACGGATAGCACAGATACGCAGTATTTT	CATSDPRTDSTDTQYF
-	TRBV28	few	TRBJ1-5	TGTGCCAGCCGGACAAGGGGTTACAATCAGCCCCAGCATTTT	CASRTRGYNQPQHF
TRBD2	TRBV27	-	TRBJ2-2	TGTGCCAGCAGTTTATCCGGACTAGCGGGAGTTTATACCGGGGAGCTGTTTTTT	CASSLSGLAGVYTGELFF
-	TRBV20-1	-	TRBJ1-4	TGCAGTGCTAGTCAGAGGAGTGAAAAACTGTTTTTT	CSASQRSEKLFF
-	TRBV11-2	few	TRBJ2-2	TGTGCCAGCAGCTGGGCTGCCGGGGAGCTGTTTTTT	CASSWAAGELFF
TRBD2	TRBV10-2	-	TRBJ2-1	TGCGCCAGCAGTGGAATGAGCGGGGGTGAGCAGTTCTTC	CASSGMSGGEQFF
-	TRBV12-3/TRBV12-4	-	TRBJ2-6	TGTGCCAGCAGTCCTCAGGGGTCCGGGGCCAACGTCCTGACTTTC	CASSPQGSGANVLTF
TRBD2	TRBV6-1	few	TRBJ2-7	TGTGCCAGCAGAACGACTAGCGGGAGCTACGAGCAGTACTTC	CASRTTSGSYEQYF
-	TRBV7-9	many	TRBJ2-1	TGTGCCAGCAGCCAAAGGCCACAATACAATGAGCAGTTCTTC	CASSQRPQYNEQFF
-	TRBV6-1	-	TRBJ2-3	TGTGCCAGCAGTGAAGAAAGGACAGAACCCACAGATACGCAGTATTTT	CASSEERTEPTDTQYF
-	TRBV20-1	-	TRBJ1-2	TGCAGTGCTAGAGAGATGGCAGGGCGCAACTATGGCTACACCTTC	CSAREMAGRNYGYTF
-	TRBV6-6	few	TRBJ2-1	TGTGCCAGCAGTTACTCGAATACGCGATTCTCCTCCTACAATGAGCAGTTCTTC	CASSYSNTRFSSYNEQFF
TRBD2	TRBV27	-	TRBJ2-1	TGTGCCAGCAGTGCAAAAAACCGGGGAGGGTTCTATGAGCAGTTCTTC	CASSAKNRGGFYEQFF
TRBD2	TRBV5-1	-	TRBJ2-7	TGCGCCAGCAGCCCGCAGGTGCGGGGGTTCGAGCAGTACTTC	CASSPQVRGFEQYF
-	TRBV5-1	few	TRBJ2-7	TGCGCCAGCAGTCTTGACAGTACCACCTACGAGCAGTACTTC	CASSLDSTTYEQYF
-	TRBV12-3/TRBV12-4	few	TRBJ1-1	TGTGCCAGCAGACACAGGACCTTGAACACTGAAGCTTTCTTT	CASRHRTLNTEAFF
-	TRBV5-1	-	TRBJ2-7	TGCGCCAGCAGCTTCGGGGTCACCTACGAGCAGTACTTC	CASSFGVTYEQYF
-	TRBV27	-	TRBJ2-1	TGTGCCAGCATCAGACCATTAGACAGGAGCTCCTACAATGAGCAGTTCTTC	CASIRPLDRSSYNEQFF
-	TRBV6-1	-	TRBJ1-1	TGTGCCAGCAGTGAAGTGGACAGGAACACTGAAGCTTTCTTT	CASSEVDRNTEAFF
TRBD2	TRBV24-1	-	TRBJ2-1	TGTGCCACCAGTGACACGGGACTAGCGGGAGGACATGAGCAGTTCTTC	CATSDTGLAGGHEQFF
-	TRBV15	-	TRBJ1-5	TGTGCCACCAGCAGAGGTCGGGGAAATAGCAATCAGCCCCAGCATTTT	CATSRGRGNSNQPQHF
-	TRBV28	many	TRBJ1-1	TGTGCCAGCAGTTTACCCCTCCACGGAACGAACACTGAAGCTTTCTTT	CASSLPLHGTNTEAFF
TRBD2	TRBV19	-	TRBJ2-5	TGTGCCAGTAAGAGGGTAGCGGGAGAAGAGACCCAGTACTTC	CASKRVAGEETQYF
TRBD2	TRBV20-1	-	TRBJ2-1	TGCAGTGCTGGGCGAGGTACTAGCGGGAGTGCGCAGTTCTTC	CSAGRGTSGSAQFF
TRBD2	TRBV4-2	-	TRBJ2-1	TGTGCCAGCAGCCAGACTAGCGGCTCCTACAATGAGCAGTTCTTC	CASSQTSGSYNEQFF
-	TRBV2	many	TRBJ2-3	TGTGCCAGCAGTTCAAGGGACCAGACAGATACGCAGTATTTT	CASSSRDQTDTQYF
TRBD1	TRBV4-2	-	TRBJ2-3	TGTGCCAGCAGCCCCTACGTCGTGACAGGGCGGGCAGATACGCAGTATTTT	CASSPYVVTGRADTQYF
-	TRBV30	once	TRBJ2-1	TGTGCCTGGAGGAGCCAGGGAGCCGACAATGAGCAGTTCTTC	CAWRSQGADNEQFF
-	TRBV6-1	many	TRBJ2-3	TGTGCCAGCGTGCCCGGAGGTACGCAGTATTTT	CASVPGGTQYF
-	TRBV30	few	TRBJ1-5	TGTGCCTGGAGTGCGTTCAATCAGCCCCAGCATTTT	CAWSAFNQPQHF
-	TRBV20-1	-	TRBJ2-2	TGCAGTGCTAGAGATGCGCGGGTCACCGGGGAGCTGTTTTTT	CSARDARVTGELFF
-	TRBV24-1	-	TRBJ2-2	TGTGCCACCACCCCGGGACAAAACACCGGGGAGCTGCTTTTT	CATTPGQNTGELLF
-	TRBV7-8	few	TRBJ2-3	TGTGCCAGCAGCTTAAAGCGAATTGGCACAGATACGCAGTATTTT	CASSLKRIGTDTQYF
-	TRBV5-6	few	TRBJ2-5	TGTGCCAGCAGCTTTTCGGTAGAGACCCAGTACTTC	CASSFSVETQYF
TRBD1	TRBV10-3	-	TRBJ2-7	TGTGCCATCAGTTGGACAGGGGTTGGGAACGAGCAGTACTTC	CAISWTGVGNEQYF
TRBD2	TRBV3-1	once	TRBJ2-1	TGTGCCAGCAGCTGGGGGGGTAACAATGAGCAGTTCTTC	CASSWGGNNEQFF
TRBD1	TRBV7-9	-	TRBJ1-1	TGTGCCAGCAAACCACAGGGGCAGAACACTGAAGCTTTCTTT	CASKPQGQNTEAFF
-	TRBV6-5	-	TRBJ2-3	TGTGCCAGCAGCTCTCGACCGGGACGTCCGGAAAGCACAGATACGCAGTATTTT	CASSSRPGRPESTDTQYF
-	TRBV19	few	TRBJ2-4	TGTGCCAGTAGTCATACCCTCGATTTGAACAAAAACATTCAGTACTTC	CASSHTLDLNKNIQYF
TRBD1	TRBV5-1	-	TRBJ2-7	TGCGCCAGCAGCTTGGCCGACAGGGACTACGAGCAGTACTTC	CASSLADRDYEQYF
TRBD2	TRBV2	-	TRBJ2-1	TGTGCCAGCAGAGCCGGACTAGCGGGAGTGGTCGATGAGCAGTTCTTC	CASRAGLAGVVDEQFF
TRBD1	TRBV6-2/TRBV6-3	-	TRBJ2-3	TGTGCCAGCAGATACTCCGGGACAGGGGGAACAGATACGCAGTATTTT	CASRYSGTGGTDTQYF
TRBD2	TRBV7-9	few	TRBJ2-1	TGTGCCAGCAGCTCTTACAAGTCTAGCGGGGGTGCCCCTCGGAGTGTGAATGAGCAGTTCTTC	CASSSYKSSGGAPRSVNEQFF
-	TRBV19	few	TRBJ1-1	TGTGCCAGTACCCGCGGGAGGGTGAACACTGAAGCTTTCTTT	CASTRGRVNTEAFF
-	TRBV5-1	few	TRBJ2-2	TGCGCCAGCAGCCTCGGGCCTGGGCGTATCCGCGCCGGGGAGCTGTTTTTT	CASSLGPGRIRAGELFF
TRBD1	TRBV29-1	-	TRBJ1-1	TGCAGCCCCCGGACAGGGACGAGGAACACTGAAGCTTTCTTT	CSPRTGTRNTEAFF
-	TRBV7-2	many	TRBJ1-1	TGTGCCAGCAGCCCCGGGGAGGGGCCAGCTTTCTTT	CASSPGEGPAFF
TRBD2	TRBV6-1	-	TRBJ2-2	TGTGCCAGCAGTAGAACAAGCGGGAGAAGGGACACCGGGGAGCTGTTTTTT	CASSRTSGRRDTGELFF
TRBD1	TRBV18	-	TRBJ2-7	TGTGCCAGCTCACGGGACAGCTCCTATTACGAGCAGTACTTC	CASSRDSSYYEQYF
-	TRBV7-8	few	TRBJ2-3	TGTGCCAGCAGCTCATCCACAAGGGGCACAGATACGCAGTATTTT	CASSSSTRGTDTQYF
-	TRBV7-9	-	TRBJ1-5	TGTGCCAGCAGCTTATCGTCGAGCGTTCAGCCCCAGCATTTT	CASSLSSSVQPQHF
-	TRBV19	few	TRBJ1-2	TGTGCCAGTAGTAATGGCAGGGAGGAAGGCTACACCTTC	CASSNGREEGYTF
-	TRBV10-3	few	TRBJ2-7	TGTGCCATCAGTGAGTCGACTCCCCGGAGGAGCTCCTACGAGCAGTACTTC	CAISESTPRRSSYEQYF
TRBD1	TRBV2	-	TRBJ2-7	TGTGCCAGCCGACAGGGTTTGAACGAGCAGTACTTC	CASRQGLNEQYF
-	TRBV2	-	TRBJ1-2	TGTGCCAGCCTCGGGACAATTAAAGGCTACACCTTC	CASLGTIKGYTF
-	TRBV3-1	few	TRBJ2-3	TGTGCCAGCAGCCCAGGAAGGTGGGCCCTCACAGATACGCAGTATTTT	CASSPGRWALTDTQYF
TRBD1	TRBV5-1	-	TRBJ1-1	TGCGCCAGCAGCCCGGGACAGGGAGGCACTGAAGCTTTCTTT	CASSPGQGGTEAFF
-	TRBV7-2	many	TRBJ2-1	TGTGCCAGCAGCAGACCCTGGGCGGGAGAGCAGTTCTTC	CASSRPWAGEQFF
TRBD1	TRBV7-2	-	TRBJ2-3	TGTGCCAGCAGCTTATCGGGACAGAGCACAGATACGCTGTATTTT	CASSLSGQSTDTLYF